This TCR beta chain originates from a study of shared clonotypes between healthy human individuals. This CDR3 region has 15 residues. Between the trimmed V and J ends, which lost 3 bases and 0 bases, there was a span of 12 bases. The V gene's germline CDR1 is SGDLS and CDR2 YYNGEE. This table comes from immunoSEQ multiplex PCR, and its TCRdb copy is limited to in-frame clones, with some not included. The data hold roughly 2.5 million clones, with about 92% observed a single time. The sequenced sample was naive CD4+ T cells sorted from blood. The subset is: CD45RA+ positively selected. The clonotype originates from a man between 18 and 35 years old in good health. The V call is TRBV9, the J call TRBJ1-1, with a weak D call TRBD1 (6 bases). CDR3 DNA sequence: TGTGCCAGCAGCGCAACAGGGCTGGTGAACACTGAAGCTTTCTTT. This encodes CASSATGLVNTEAFF.